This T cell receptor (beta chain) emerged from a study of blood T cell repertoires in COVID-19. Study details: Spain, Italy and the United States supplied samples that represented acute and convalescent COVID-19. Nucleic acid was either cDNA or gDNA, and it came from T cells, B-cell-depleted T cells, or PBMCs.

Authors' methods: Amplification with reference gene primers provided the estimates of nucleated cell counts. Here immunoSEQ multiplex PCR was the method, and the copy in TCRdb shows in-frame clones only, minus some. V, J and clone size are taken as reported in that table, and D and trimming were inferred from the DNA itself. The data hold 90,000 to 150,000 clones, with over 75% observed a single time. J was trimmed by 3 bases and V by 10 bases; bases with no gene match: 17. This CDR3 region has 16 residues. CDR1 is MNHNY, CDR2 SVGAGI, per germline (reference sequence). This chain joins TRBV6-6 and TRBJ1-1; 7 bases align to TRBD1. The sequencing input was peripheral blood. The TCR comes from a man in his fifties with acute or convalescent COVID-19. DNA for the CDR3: TGTGCCACCATCCGGACAGGTCACCCTTCGGACACTGAAGCTTTCTTT. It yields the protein CATIRTGHPSDTEAFF.